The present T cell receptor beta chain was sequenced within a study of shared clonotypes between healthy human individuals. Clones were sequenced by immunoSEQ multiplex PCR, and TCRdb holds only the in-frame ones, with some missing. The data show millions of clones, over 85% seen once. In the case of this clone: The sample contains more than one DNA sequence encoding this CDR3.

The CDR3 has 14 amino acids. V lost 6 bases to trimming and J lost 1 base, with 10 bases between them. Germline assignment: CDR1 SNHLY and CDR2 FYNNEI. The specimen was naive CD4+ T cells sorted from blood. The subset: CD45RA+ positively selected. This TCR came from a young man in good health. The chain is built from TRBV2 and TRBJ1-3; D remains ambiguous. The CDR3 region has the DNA TGTGCCAGCAGCGGGCAAACTTCTGGAAACACCATATATTTT. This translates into CASSGQTSGNTIYF. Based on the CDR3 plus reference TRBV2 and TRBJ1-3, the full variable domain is EPEVTQTPSHQVTQMGQEVILRCVPISNHLYFYWYRQILGQKVEFLVSFYNNEISEKSEIFDDQFSVERPDGSNFTLKIRSTKLEDSAMYFCASSGQTSGNTIYFGEGSWLTVV.